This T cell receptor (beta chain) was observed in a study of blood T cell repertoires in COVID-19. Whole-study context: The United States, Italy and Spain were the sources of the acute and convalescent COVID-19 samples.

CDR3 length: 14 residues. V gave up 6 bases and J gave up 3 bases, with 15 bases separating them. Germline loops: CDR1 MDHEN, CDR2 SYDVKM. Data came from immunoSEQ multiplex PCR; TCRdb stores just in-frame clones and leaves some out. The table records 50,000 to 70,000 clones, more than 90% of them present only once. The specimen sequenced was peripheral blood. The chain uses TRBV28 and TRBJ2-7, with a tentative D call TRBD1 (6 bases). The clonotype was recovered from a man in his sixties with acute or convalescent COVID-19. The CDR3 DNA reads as TGTGCCAGCAGGGAGCTAGGGGACAACTACGAGCAGTACTTC. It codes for CASRELGDNYEQYF.